The clone carrying this T cell receptor (beta chain) has a single count. Primed by a sample-barcoded 5' primer and a J-beta primer mix, a second PCR proceeded for about 7 to 11 cycles. TCRdb itself ran the 5' RACE reads through MiXCR, one entry per CDR3 protein. Of over a million distinct CDR3 sequences detected, approximately 59% appear once; the ten largest clones hold roughly 6.3%. This entry belongs to a study of blood T cells in healthy people across ages. CDR3 length equals 14 residues. V lost 6 bases to trimming and J lost 1 base, with 11 bases between them. The gene calls are TRBV12-3 or TRBV12-4 and TRBJ2-3; no reliable D call. The clonotype was recovered from a young man in good health. What was sequenced was blood. The CDR3 nucleotides read TGTGCCAGCAGCTCGACGACACGCACAGATACGCAGTATTTT. As protein: CASSSTTRTDTQYF.